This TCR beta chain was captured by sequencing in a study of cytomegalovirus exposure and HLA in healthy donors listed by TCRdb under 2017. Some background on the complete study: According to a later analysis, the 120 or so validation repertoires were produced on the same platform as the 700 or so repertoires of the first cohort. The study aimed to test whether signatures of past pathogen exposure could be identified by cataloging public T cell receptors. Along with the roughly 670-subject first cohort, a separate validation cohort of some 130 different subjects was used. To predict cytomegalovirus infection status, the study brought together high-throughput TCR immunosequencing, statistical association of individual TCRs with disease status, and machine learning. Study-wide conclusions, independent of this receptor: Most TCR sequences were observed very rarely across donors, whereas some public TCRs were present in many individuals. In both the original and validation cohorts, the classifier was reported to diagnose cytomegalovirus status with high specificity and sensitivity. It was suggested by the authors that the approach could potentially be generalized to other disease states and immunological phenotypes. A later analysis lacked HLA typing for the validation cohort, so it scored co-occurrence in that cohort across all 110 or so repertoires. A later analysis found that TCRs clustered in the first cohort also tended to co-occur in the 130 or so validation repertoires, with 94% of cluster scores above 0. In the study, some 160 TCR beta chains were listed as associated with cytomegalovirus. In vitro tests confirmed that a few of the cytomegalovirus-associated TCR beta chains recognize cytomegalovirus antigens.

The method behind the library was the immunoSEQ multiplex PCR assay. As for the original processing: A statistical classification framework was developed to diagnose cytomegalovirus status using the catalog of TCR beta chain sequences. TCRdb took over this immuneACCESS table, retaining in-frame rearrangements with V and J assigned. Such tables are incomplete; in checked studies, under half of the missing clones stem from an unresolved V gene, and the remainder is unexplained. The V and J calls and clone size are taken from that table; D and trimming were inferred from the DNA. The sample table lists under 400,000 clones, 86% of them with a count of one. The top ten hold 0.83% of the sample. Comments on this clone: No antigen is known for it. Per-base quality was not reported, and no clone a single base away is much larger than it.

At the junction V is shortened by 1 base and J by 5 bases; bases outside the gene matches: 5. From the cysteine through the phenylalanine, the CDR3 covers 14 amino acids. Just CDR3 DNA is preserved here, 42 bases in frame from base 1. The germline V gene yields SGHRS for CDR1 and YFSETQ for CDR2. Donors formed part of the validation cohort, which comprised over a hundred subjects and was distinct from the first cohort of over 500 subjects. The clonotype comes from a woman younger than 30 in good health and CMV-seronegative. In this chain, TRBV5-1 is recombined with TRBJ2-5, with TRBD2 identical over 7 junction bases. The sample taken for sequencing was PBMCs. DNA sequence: TGCGCCAGCAGCTTGTCGGGGGGTTGGGAGACCCAGTACTTC. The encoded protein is CASSLSGGWETQYF.